Listed below are T cell receptor beta chains from one sample, sequenced in a study of blood T cell repertoires in COVID-19. Data came from immunoSEQ multiplex PCR; TCRdb stores just in-frame clones and leaves some out. Altogether approximately 130,000 clones are present, 75% to 90% being singletons, with the ten largest covering about 2.3%. Sequencing input: PBMCs or T cells enriched from blood (not recorded which). The receptors shown here come from a woman aged 50 to 65 who had recovered from COVID-19. Both conserved end residues are part of each CDR3. Fields, in order: V gene, J gene, D gene, clone size, CDR3 protein, CDR3 DNA. The D gene is left open where the match is weak. Not every row has a clone size; where given, it reads once, few, many or a size class.

TRBV5-1,TRBJ2-3,TRBD2,NA,CASSLDRGVTDTQYF,TGCGCCAGCAGCTTGGACCGGGGGGTCACAGATACGCAGTATTTT
TRBV5-4,TRBJ1-2,TRBD1,NA,CASSSPGQGPAGYTF,TGTGCCAGCAGCTCTCCGGGACAGGGACCCGCTGGCTACACCTTC
TRBV7-2,TRBJ2-4,TRBD2,NA,CASSLVGGGAGAKNIQYF,TGTGCCAGCAGCTTAGTAGGCGGGGGGGCGGGAGCCAAAAACATTCAGTACTTC
TRBV9,TRBJ2-3,NA,NA,CASSVTSIADTQYF,TGTGCCAGCAGCGTAACTTCCATCGCAGATACGCAGTATTTT
TRBV7-9,TRBJ2-5,NA,NA,CASSPPPNGRFSQETQYF,TGTGCCAGCAGCCCCCCCCCTAATGGGAGGTTTTCCCAAGAGACCCAGTACTTC
TRBV5-1,TRBJ2-7,TRBD2,NA,CASSSALGGLYEQYF,TGCGCCAGCAGCTCAGCCTTGGGAGGGCTGTACGAGCAGTACTTC
TRBV6-5,TRBJ2-7,NA,NA,CASSQADRHSYEQYF,TGTGCCAGCAGCCAAGCCGACAGACACTCCTACGAGCAGTACTTC
TRBV30,TRBJ1-6,NA,NA,CAWSVRGGNSPLHF,TGTGCCTGGAGTGTACGGGGAGGTAATTCACCCCTCCACTTT
TRBV6-5,TRBJ2-2,TRBD1,few,CASSYEDRAHTGELFF,TGTGCCAGCAGTTACGAGGACAGGGCACACACCGGGGAGCTGTTTTTT
TRBV6-1,TRBJ1-2,NA,NA,CASSEMVGGFGYTF,TGTGCCAGCAGTGAAATGGTAGGAGGGTTCGGCTACACCTTC
TRBV3-1/TRBV3-2,TRBJ2-3,TRBD2,NA,CASSQDLLTGTSGGPDTQYF,TGTGCCAGCAGCCAAGACTTACTAACCGGGACTAGCGGGGGTCCAGATACGCAGTATTTT
TRBV6-5,TRBJ2-7,NA,NA,CASRREVGPYEQYF,TGTGCCAGCAGGCGGGAAGTTGGCCCCTACGAGCAGTACTTC
TRBV12-3/TRBV12-4,TRBJ1-4,NA,NA,CASSLARYEKLFF,TGTGCCAGCAGTTTAGCCAGATATGAAAAACTGTTTTTT
TRBV11-3,TRBJ2-2,TRBD1,NA,CASSSRDRGDTGELFF,TGTGCCAGCAGCTCCCGGGACAGGGGAGACACCGGGGAGCTGTTTTTT
TRBV5-1,TRBJ2-3,TRBD2,NA,CASSEGLATDTQYF,TGCGCCAGCAGCGAGGGACTAGCGACAGATACGCAGTATTTT
TRBV7-6,TRBJ1-2,TRBD1,NA,CATSTGGNYGYTF,TGTGCCACTTCGACAGGGGGGAATTATGGCTACACCTTC
TRBV6-2/TRBV6-3,TRBJ2-7,NA,once,CASSPVGAYEQYF,TGTGCCAGCAGTCCCGTCGGGGCCTACGAGCAGTACTTC
TRBV4-1,TRBJ2-7,NA,NA,CASSQPTGGESYEQYF,TGCGCCAGCAGCCAACCCACGGGGGGCGAATCCTACGAGCAGTACTTC
TRBV6-5,TRBJ1-5,TRBD1,few,CASSYSGTGGNQPQHF,TGTGCCAGCAGTTACTCAGGGACAGGGGGCAATCAGCCCCAGCATTTT
TRBV5-5,TRBJ2-3,TRBD1,NA,CASSYTGTGGDTQYF,TGTGCCAGCAGCTACACCGGGACAGGGGGTGATACGCAGTATTTT
TRBV11-3,TRBJ2-3,TRBD2,NA,CASSLGTSPDTQYF,TGTGCCAGCAGCTTGGGGACTAGCCCAGATACGCAGTATTTT
TRBV4-1,TRBJ1-5,NA,NA,CASSQEATGYQPQHF,TGCGCCAGCAGCCAAGAAGCGACCGGCTATCAGCCCCAGCATTTT